The 6 T cell receptor beta chains below were found in one sample sequenced in a study of T cells in Graves' hyperthyroidism and ophthalmopathy. TCR beta CDR3 region amplification was performed from RNA transcripts. The HTBI primer set was used in a first-round RT-PCR of the TCR CDR3. MiXCR, run by TCRdb on the multiplex PCR reads, gives a single entry per CDR3 protein. In the table there are about 270,000 distinct CDR3 sequences, approximately 23% of which are singletons. The sample was blood. The receptors derive from a man aged 30 to 39 with Graves' ophthalmopathy.

This clonotype was seen ten or more times. This sequence joins TRBV12-3 or TRBV12-4 and TRBJ2-7; D not certain. This CDR3 has 12 amino acids. Trimming shortened V by 5 bases and J by 7 bases, and 12 bases separated the two germline ends. CDR3: CASSKTREEQYF. The CDR3 DNA follows: TGTGCCAGCAGTAAGACCCGCGAAGAGCAGTACTTC.

This clonotype has ten or more counts. The chain is built from TRBV5-1 and TRBJ2-3; D perhaps matches TRBD1 (5 bases). Germline V CDR1 and CDR2: SGHRS, YFSETQ. With 2 bases removed from V and 2 bases from J, the gap between germline ends came to 18 bases. The CDR3 has 17 amino acids. CDR3 sequence: CASSFGHVSSPTDTQYF. CDR3 coding DNA: TGCGCCAGCAGCTTCGGACACGTATCAAGCCCCACAGATACGCAGTATTTT.

The gene calls are TRBV29-1 and TRBJ2-3; D is uncertain. Germline V CDR1 and CDR2: SQVTM, ANQGSEA. This CDR3 is built from 13 residues. The V end lost 5 bases, the J end lost 0 bases, and 9 bases lay between the germline ends. The CDR3 is CSVTLQSTDTQYF. As DNA, the CDR3 is TGCAGCGTTACCCTACAGAGCACAGATACGCAGTATTTT.

There are a few counts of this clonotype. The chain uses TRBV19 and TRBJ2-1, with a possible D match to TRBD2 (5 bases). The length of the CDR3 is 15 residues. Germline V gene lookup returns CDR1 LNHDA and CDR2 SQIVND (reference sequence). V was pared by 7 bases and J by 2 bases, with 15 bases between. The CDR3 DNA follows: TGTGCCAGTAAGGGAGCCGACCTACCCTACAATGAGCAGTTCTTC. It translates to CASKGADLPYNEQFF.

This sequence joins TRBV9 and TRBJ2-2; tentatively, D is TRBD1 (5 bases). The CDR3 sequence is 15 residues long. V lost 4 bases, J lost 4 bases, and 14 bases lay in between. Germline CDR1 is SGDLS and CDR2 is YYNGEE. CDR3 region: CASSSRGSFTGELFF. For the CDR3, the DNA is TGTGCCAGCAGCTCTAGGGGCAGCTTCACCGGGGAGCTGTTTTTT.

The chain carries TRBV7-6 and TRBJ2-3, with 14 bases matching TRBD2. Germline assignment: CDR1 SGHVS and CDR2 FNYEAQ. With V trimmed by 1 base and J by 5 bases, 5 bases remained unmatched. The CDR3 consists of 17 residues. Here the CDR3 DNA reads TGTGCCAGCAGCTTAGAAGGACTAGCGGGAGGTGGAGATACGCAGTATTTT. Its protein product is CASSLEGLAGGGDTQYF.